The 9 T cell receptor beta chains below come from one sample, sequenced in a study of CD8 T cells in Susac syndrome. Reverse transcription of 0.5 to 1 ug RNA was performed with random hexamers. TCRdb fed the immunoSEQ multiplex PCR reads into MiXCR, producing one record per CDR3 protein. The table shows a few hundred thousand distinct CDR3 sequences, with roughly 96% occurring only once. The sequenced sample consisted of CD4+ T cells from PBMCs. All receptors derive from a human donor with multiple sclerosis.

The rearrangement uses TRBV14 and TRBJ2-2; tentative D call: TRBD1 (6 bases). CDR1 is SGHDN and CDR2 is FVKESK in the germline V gene. The V and J ends lost 0 bases and 4 bases respectively, with 12 bases between them. CDR3 length: 16 amino acids. The CDR3 DNA sequence: TGTGCCAGCAGCCAAGATCTCGGGACACTCACCGGGGAGCTGTTTTTT. This encodes CASSQDLGTLTGELFF.

The V and J genes are TRBV12-3 or TRBV12-4 and TRBJ1-2; 10 bases agree with TRBD1. The CDR3 totals 14 residues. V shed 5 bases, J shed 6 bases, and the junction held 6 bases outside the gene matches. The CDR3 DNA sequence: TGTGCCAGCAGTCTGACAGGGGGCGCGGATGGCTACACCTTC. As protein: CASSLTGGADGYTF.

CDR3 nucleotides: TGCAGCGTTGGTTGGCGGCTAGCGGTCGACAATGAGCAGTTCTTC. Translating gives CSVGWRLAVDNEQFF. The chain is built from TRBV29-1 and TRBJ2-1; 7 positions agree with TRBD2. Trimming at V came to 4 bases and at J to 5 bases, leaving 11 bases not matched to a gene. Germline V gene sequence: CDR1 SQVTM, CDR2 ANQGSEA. The CDR3 has 15 amino acids.

This chain connects TRBV13 to TRBJ1-6; TRBD1 matches at 12 bases. V lost 5 bases and J lost 10; bases outside the gene matches: 9. The CDR3 totals 16 residues. Looked up from germline, CDR1 is PRHDT and CDR2 is FYEKMQ (reference sequence). This CDR3 reads CASSRRDRGLSSPLHF. CDR3 coding DNA: TGTGCCAGCAGCCGCCGGGACAGGGGGCTGTCGTCACCCCTCCACTTT. Full variable domain (remainder filled in from reference TRBV13 and TRBJ1-6): AAGVIQSPRHLIKEKRETATLKCYPIPRHDTVYWYQQGPGQDPQFLISFYEKMQSDKGSIPDRFSAQQFSDYHSELNMSSLELGDSALYFCASSRRDRGLSSPLHFGNGTRLTVT.

Here the CDR3 DNA reads TGCGCCAGCAGCCCCGACGGGACGGTCATAGGCTACACCTTC. Protein sequence: CASSPDGTVIGYTF. V gene TRBV5-1 combines with J gene TRBJ1-2; D possibly corresponds to TRBD1 (5 bases). CDR3 size: 14 residues. Trimming cost V 4 bases and J 8 bases, with 18 bases left between them. CDR1 and CDR2 (germline): SGHRS, YFSETQ.

The chain employs TRBV20-1 and TRBJ2-5, with 13 bases lining up with TRBD2. The germline V gene has CDR1 DFQATT and CDR2 SNEGSKA (reference sequence). CDR3 length equals 14 residues. After removal of 5 bases from V and 5 bases from J, the junction contained 5 bases not matched to a gene. The CDR3 coding sequence is TGCAGTGCTTCCGGACTAGCGGGGGAGGAGACCCAGTACTTC. This sequence encodes CSASGLAGEETQYF.

The rearrangement uses TRBV9 and TRBJ1-6; TRBD1 matches at 9 bases. V trimming: 4 bases; J trimming: 8 bases; junction bases outside the gene matches: 16. This CDR3 spans 18 amino acids. Germline V gene lookup returns CDR1 SGDLS and CDR2 YYNGEE. In DNA, the CDR3 is TGTGCCAGCAGCACGAAGCCCACAGGGGGCCTCAGCCATTCACCCCTCCACTTT. This encodes CASSTKPTGGLSHSPLHF.

The chain links TRBV20-1 to TRBJ2-2; 8 nucleotides match TRBD2. The length of the CDR3 is 14 residues. Germline V gene sequence: CDR1 DFQATT, CDR2 SNEGSKA (reference sequence). The trim removed 6 bases at V and 4 bases at J, leaving 7 bases unmatched. Here the CDR3 reads CSAPGLGPTGELFF. DNA for the CDR3: TGCAGTGCGCCGGGACTAGGTCCCACCGGGGAGCTGTTTTTT.

The chain employs TRBV20-1 and TRBJ2-5, with a tentative D call TRBD1 (7 bases). Looked up from germline, CDR1 is DFQATT and CDR2 is SNEGSKA (reference sequence). V gave up 5 bases and J gave up 2 bases, with 18 bases separating them. CDR3 length equals 15 residues. CDR3 in amino acids: CSAHRQGGGQETQYF. DNA of the CDR3: TGCAGTGCTCACAGACAGGGAGGAGGGCAAGAGACCCAGTACTTC.